The next 8 T cell receptor beta chains were all read from a single sample in a study of blood T cell repertoires in COVID-19. Data came from immunoSEQ multiplex PCR; TCRdb stores just in-frame clones and leaves some out. The data show just over 650,000 clones, about 87% seen once. Sequenced sample: peripheral blood. These receptors originate from a woman aged 18 to 35 with acute or convalescent COVID-19.

The chain carries TRBV21-1 and TRBJ1-4. TRBV21-1 is termed a pseudogene. The CDR3 is 16 amino acids. CDR3 sequence: CASSKLDSETNEKLFF. The CDR3 DNA follows: TGTGCCAGCAGCAAACTGGACTCCGAAACTAATGAAAAACTGTTTTTT.

The chain uses TRBV18 and TRBJ1-3, with no clear D. Germline CDR1 KGHSH, CDR2 LQKENI. The CDR3 is made up of 18 amino acids. Between the trimmed V and J ends, which lost 1 base and 0 bases, there was a span of 16 bases. CDR3 loop: CASSPLVPRSTSGNTIYF. CDR3 bases: TGTGCCAGCTCACCACTCGTTCCGCGGAGCACCTCTGGAAACACCATATATTTT.

The chain employs TRBV27 and TRBJ2-7, with D uncertain. There are 12 residues in the CDR3. V was pared by 3 bases and J by 2 bases, with 5 bases between. CDR1 and CDR2 from the germline V gene are MNHEY and SMNVEV (reference sequence). The CDR3 protein is CASSFPTYEQYF. In DNA form, the CDR3 reads TGTGCCAGCAGTTTCCCCACCTACGAGCAGTACTTC.

The J gene is TRBJ1-2, the V gene TRBV14; D gene uncertain. V was trimmed by 3 bases and J by 4 bases, leaving 15 bases between them. Germline CDR1 and CDR2: SGHDN and FVKESK. This CDR3 region has 15 residues. The CDR3 loop is CASSHDQRIVYGYTF. In DNA, the CDR3 is TGTGCCAGCAGCCACGACCAGAGGATAGTCTATGGCTACACCTTC.

The chain employs TRBV7-3 and TRBJ2-7; D unresolved. Between the trimmed V and J ends, which lost 3 bases and 2 bases, there was a span of 8 bases. The CDR3 is 13 residues long. Per the germline V gene, CDR1 is SGHTA and CDR2 is FQGTGA. This CDR3 is CASSLLHTYEQYF. CDR3 nucleotides: TGTGCCAGCAGCTTGTTACACACCTACGAGCAGTACTTC.

This chain links TRBV19 with TRBJ1-1, with a tentative D call TRBD1 (6 bases). V shed 6 bases and J shed 0 bases, with 20 bases lying between them. This CDR3 spans 17 amino acids. Germline-derived CDR1 and CDR2 are LNHDA and SQIVND (reference sequence). This chain's CDR3 is CASREQGWIEMNTEAFF. The CDR3 coding sequence is TGTGCCAGTAGGGAACAGGGATGGATTGAGATGAACACTGAAGCTTTCTTT.

CDR3 DNA: TGTGCCAGCACCAGGGATCTGGACACCATATATTTT. Its protein product is CASTRDLDTIYF. The V and J genes are TRBV2 and TRBJ1-3, with D perhaps matching TRBD1 (5 bases). The CDR3 has 12 amino acids. Trimming took 7 bases from V and 8 from J, leaving 12 bases between them. Germline lookup yields CDR1 SNHLY and CDR2 FYNNEI. The whole variable domain, filled in from reference TRBV2 and TRBJ1-3, reads EPEVTQTPSHQVTQMGQEVILRCVPISNHLYFYWYRQILGQKVEFLVSFYNNEISEKSEIFDDQFSVERPDGSNFTLKIRSTKLEDSAMYFCASTRDLDTIYFGEGSWLTVV.

The chain employs TRBV3-1 (or the pseudogene TRBV3-2) and TRBJ1-2, with no clear D. CDR1 and CDR2 (germline): LGHDT, YNNKEL (reference sequence). V was trimmed by 7 bases and J by 1 base, leaving 19 bases between them. The CDR3 has 16 amino acids. The CDR3 loop is CASTNFRSALNYGYTF. In DNA form, the CDR3 reads TGTGCCAGCACAAACTTCAGGTCAGCTCTTAACTATGGCTACACCTTC.